The clone carrying this T cell receptor beta chain occurred a few times. The data are from a study of CD8+ T cells in alopecia areata. Sequencing used cDNA as its template, made by extracting RNA and reverse transcribing it. Sequencing was performed with immunoSEQ multiplex PCR; in TCRdb, only in-frame clones are kept and a portion is missing. This sample has 270,000 or so clones, with roughly 60% found just once. This CDR3 spans 15 amino acids. The germline V gene encodes CDR1 LNHDA and CDR2 SQIVND (reference sequence). V shed 6 bases and J 4 bases; nucleotides not matched to a gene: 8. Treatment defined: oral pan-JAK inhibitor, 5-10 mg twice daily. Peripheral blood, together with lesional scalp punch biopsies, was collected from alopecia areata patients.

The sequence was obtained from a human donor with alopecia areata. The chain employs TRBV19 and TRBJ2-1, with 8 bases fitting TRBD1. Sequences were derived from CD4+ T cells sorted from blood, sampled at week 24, from a patient treated with tofacitinib. CDR3 sequence reads: CASSLQGVKYNEQFF. CDR3 DNA sequence: TGTGCCAGTAGCCTACAGGGGGTTAAGTACAATGAGCAGTTCTTC.